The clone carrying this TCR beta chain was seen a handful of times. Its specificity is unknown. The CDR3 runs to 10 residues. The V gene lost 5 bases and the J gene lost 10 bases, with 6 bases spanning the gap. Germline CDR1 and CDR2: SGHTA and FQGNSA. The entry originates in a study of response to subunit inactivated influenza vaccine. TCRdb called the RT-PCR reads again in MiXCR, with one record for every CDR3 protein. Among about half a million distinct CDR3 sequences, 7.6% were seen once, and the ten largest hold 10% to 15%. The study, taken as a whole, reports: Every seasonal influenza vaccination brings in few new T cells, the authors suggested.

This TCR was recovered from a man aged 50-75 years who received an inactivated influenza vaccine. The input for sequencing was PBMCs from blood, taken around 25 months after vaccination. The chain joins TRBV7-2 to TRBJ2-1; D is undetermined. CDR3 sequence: CASSQKEQFF. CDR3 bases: TGTGCCAGCAGCCAGAAGGAGCAGTTCTTC.